This T cell receptor beta chain was documented in a study of blood T cell repertoires in COVID-19. Study overall: Sample material is recorded as cDNA or gDNA derived from T cells, B-cell-depleted T cells, or PBMCs.

The CDR3 has 13 amino acids. Germline V gene data show CDR1 as SGHRS and CDR2 as YFSETQ. V was clipped by 5 bases and J by 9 bases, with 18 bases between them. This clone was detected once. As originally analysed: Amplification of reference gene primers provided the estimated nucleated cell counts. Only in-frame clones appear in the TCRdb table, and some are missing; sequencing was by immunoSEQ multiplex PCR. That table supplies the V and J calls and clone size; D and trimming were determined from the DNA. Of 60,000 to 80,000 clones listed, around 87% are singletons. The receptor's source is a man between 65 and 80 years old with acute or convalescent COVID-19. The sample comprised peripheral blood. The chain recombines TRBV5-1 with TRBJ2-7; D is possibly TRBD1 (6 bases). CDR3 protein: CASSSQPQGLQYF. In DNA, the CDR3 is TGCGCCAGCAGTTCCCAGCCTCAGGGGTTGCAGTACTTC.